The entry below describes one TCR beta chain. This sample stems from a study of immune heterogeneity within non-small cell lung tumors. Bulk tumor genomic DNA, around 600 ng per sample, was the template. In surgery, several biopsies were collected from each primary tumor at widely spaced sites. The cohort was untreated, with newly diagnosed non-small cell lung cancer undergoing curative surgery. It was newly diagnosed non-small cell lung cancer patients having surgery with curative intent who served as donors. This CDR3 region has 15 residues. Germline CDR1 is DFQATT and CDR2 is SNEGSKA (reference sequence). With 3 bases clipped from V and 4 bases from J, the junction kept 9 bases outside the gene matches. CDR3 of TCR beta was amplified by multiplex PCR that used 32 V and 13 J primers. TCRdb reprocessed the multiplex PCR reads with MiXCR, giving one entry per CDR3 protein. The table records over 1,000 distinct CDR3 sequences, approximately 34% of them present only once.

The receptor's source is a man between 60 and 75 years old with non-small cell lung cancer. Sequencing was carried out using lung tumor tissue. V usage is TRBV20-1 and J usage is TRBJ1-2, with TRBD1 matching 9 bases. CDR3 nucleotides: TGCAGTGCTAGGGCCCCGGACAGGGGCCGCTATGGCTACACCTTC. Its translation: CSARAPDRGRYGYTF.